This T cell receptor beta chain emerged from a study of T cell repertoires in cytomegalovirus infection. At the level of the study: CMV epitopes used comprised recently identified HLA-C-restricted ones and well-studied HLA-B-restricted ones. Matching HLA type and CMV infection were both indicated by public TCR beta signatures.

Using its own MiXCR run on the reads, TCRdb lists one record per CDR3 protein. The top ten clones hold 13% of a sample with 900,000 to 950,000 distinct CDR3 sequences, approximately 31% of them seen once. Details on this clonotype: Its antigen is currently unknown.

The source of this sequence is a human donor in good health (CMV status not recorded). Some clones in this sample may be carry-over from other donors' samples. The sample in question was cultured CD8+ T cells from PBMCs, obtained from culture after CMV antigen stimulation.

This chain's CDR3 is CASSKGTNNEQFF. The CDR3 bases are TGTGCCAGCAGCAAGGGGACCAACAATGAGCAGTTCTTC. The chain carries TRBV7-9 and TRBJ2-1; D may be TRBD1 or TRBD2 (5 bases each). The germline CDR1 and CDR2 sequences are SEHNR and FQNEAQ (reference sequence). This CDR3 spans 13 amino acids. V lost 5 bases to trimming and J lost 5 bases, with 10 bases between them.